This TCR beta chain was obtained from a study of radiotherapy plus CTLA-4 blockade in lung cancer. Study-level points and caveats: Alongside interferon-beta, early blood T cell clone dynamics were reportedly the best predictor of response.

Focal radiation was given together with CTLA-4 blockade (ipilimumab) to patients with chemo-refractory metastatic non-small-cell lung cancer. Germline CDR1 MNHNS, CDR2 SASEGT. This CDR3 is built from 14 residues. V lost 5 bases and J 5 bases, leaving 15 bases between the germline ends. Only in-frame clones appear in the TCRdb table, and some are missing; sequencing was by immunoSEQ multiplex PCR. The sample holds 30,000 to 40,000 clones, under 85% seen once. Points on this clone: The antigen is unknown.

The sequenced sample was peripheral blood, obtained from a patient treated with radiotherapy plus ipilimumab. This receptor was taken from a human donor with non-small cell lung cancer whose response to radiotherapy plus ipilimumab could not be evaluated. The chain joins TRBV6-1 to TRBJ1-1; maybe TRBD1 (6 bases). In DNA form, the CDR3 reads TGTGCCAGCAGTCCTAGACAGGCTCTAACTGAAGCTTTCTTT. Protein sequence: CASSPRQALTEAFF.